The next 26 T cell receptor beta chains were all read from a single sample in a study of T cells in Graves' hyperthyroidism and ophthalmopathy. TCR beta CDR3 region amplification was performed from RNA transcripts. Using the HTBI primer set, a first-round RT-PCR was run on the TCR CDR3. In TCRdb, the multiplex PCR reads were re-called with MiXCR into one record per CDR3 protein. The sample includes about 640,000 distinct CDR3 sequences, less than 25% of them seen just once. The sequenced sample consisted of blood. The receptors were gathered from a young man with Graves' ophthalmopathy.

This clonotype appeared many times. The chain employs TRBV18 and TRBJ1-1; D perhaps matches TRBD1 (5 bases). CDR1 KGHSH and CDR2 LQKENI come from the germline V gene. CDR3 length equals 14 residues. With 2 bases removed from V and 0 bases from J, the gap between germline ends came to 7 bases. As DNA, the CDR3 is TGTGCCAGCTCACCAAAGGGGCTGAACACTGAAGCTTTCTTT. Its protein product is CASSPKGLNTEAFF.

This clonotype was counted at least ten times. The chain employs TRBV2 and TRBJ1-1; the D is unclear. Germline V CDR1 and CDR2: SNHLY, FYNNEI. The CDR3 has 15 residues. The V end was cut by 0 bases, the J end by 6 bases, with 14 bases between. CDR3 DNA sequence: TGTGCCAGCAGTGAAGCACGATCGGTCCTGTCTGAAGCTTTCTTT. As protein: CASSEARSVLSEAFF.

The chain recombines TRBV2 with TRBJ2-1; possibly TRBD2 for D (6 bases). The V end was cut by 4 bases, the J end by 7 bases, with 17 bases between. This CDR3 spans 15 amino acids. Germline lookup yields CDR1 SNHLY and CDR2 FYNNEI. The CDR3 DNA reads TGTGCCAGCAGTGTCTACGGGGGAGCTAGTAATGAGCAGTTCTTC. Translated: CASSVYGGASNEQFF. Looking up the rest from reference TRBV2 and TRBJ2-1 gives the full variable domain: EPEVTQTPSHQVTQMGQEVILRCVPISNHLYFYWYRQILGQKVEFLVSFYNNEISEKSEIFDDQFSVERPDGSNFTLKIRSTKLEDSAMYFCASSVYGGASNEQFFGPGTRLTVL.

This sequence joins TRBV7-9 and TRBJ2-5; D is possibly TRBD1 or TRBD2 (6 bases each). From germline, CDR1 is SEHNR and CDR2 FQNEAQ (reference sequence). V lost 6 bases and J lost 4, with 15 bases in between. CDR3 length: 14 residues. The DNA of the CDR3 is TGTGCCAGCAGAAAACAGGGAGGAGCAGAGACCCAGTACTTC. Translation: CASRKQGGAETQYF.

V is TRBV10-3 and J is TRBJ2-1, with 8 positions matching TRBD2. Germline lookup yields CDR1 ENHRY and CDR2 SYGVKD. The trim removed 0 bases at V and 6 bases at J, leaving 4 bases unmatched. The CDR3 is made up of 15 amino acids. The CDR3 coding sequence is TGTGCCATCAGTGAGTCGGGACTAGGGTCCAATGAGCAGTTCTTC. Translation: CAISESGLGSNEQFF.

The V gene is TRBV28, the J gene TRBJ2-7; no definite D call. The CDR3 length is 10 residues. Trimming shortened V by 5 bases and J by 4 bases, and 3 bases separated the two germline ends. Germline V gene lookup returns CDR1 MDHEN and CDR2 SYDVKM. The CDR3 region has the DNA TGTGCCAGCAGTAAATACGAGCAGTACTTC. Its protein product is CASSKYEQYF.

This clonotype was found many times. This chain joins TRBV11-2 and TRBJ2-7; D is possibly TRBD1 or TRBD2 (6 bases each). In germline, CDR1 is SGHAT, CDR2 FQNNGV. The V end lost 5 bases, the J end lost 4 bases, and 21 bases lay between the germline ends. The CDR3 is 16 amino acids. CDR3 sequence: CASSLPGGRGSYEQYF. The CDR3 nucleotides are TGTGCCAGCAGCCTTCCCGGGGGCAGGGGAAGTTACGAGCAGTACTTC. Variable domain in full (rest from reference TRBV11-2 and TRBJ2-7): EAGVAQSPRYKIIEKRQSVAFWCNPISGHATLYWYQQILGQGPKLLIQFQNNGVVDDSQLPKDRFSAERLKGVDSTLKIQPAKLEDSAVYLCASSLPGGRGSYEQYFGPGTRLTVT.

This chain uses TRBV6-2 or TRBV6-3 with TRBJ2-2; D is ambiguous. Germline V gene data show CDR1 as MNHEY and CDR2 as SVGEGT. The CDR3 extends over 13 amino acids. The V and J ends lost 2 bases and 6 bases respectively, with 7 bases between them. The CDR3 region is CASSYPLSGELFF. CDR3 coding DNA: TGTGCCAGCAGTTACCCGTTATCCGGGGAGCTGTTTTTT.

This clonotype appeared a few times. The chain combines TRBV6-1 with TRBJ2-3, with 13 bases that match TRBD2. The germline gives CDR1 MNHNS, CDR2 SASEGT. Trimming at V came to 8 bases and at J to 3 bases, leaving 8 bases not matched to a gene. CDR3 length equals 16 residues. In DNA form, the CDR3 reads TGTGCCAGCCATTCACTAGCGGGAGGGTTGACAGATACGCAGTATTTT. Translated: CASHSLAGGLTDTQYF.

On this clonotype: A much larger clone lies one base from this, so it may be a read error. The chain joins TRBV12-3 or TRBV12-4 to TRBJ2-2; 8 bases agree with TRBD1. Trimming at V came to 8 bases and at J to 6 bases, leaving 2 bases not matched to a gene. This CDR3 contains 12 residues. This chain's CDR3 is CASEQGAGELFF. CDR3 sequence (DNA): TGTGCCAGCGAACAGGGGGCCGGGGAGCTGTTTTTT.

The J gene is TRBJ2-5, the V gene TRBV7-6; 9 positions match TRBD2. The V segment lost 0 bases and the J segment 4 bases; nucleotides outside the gene matches: 3. The CDR3 has 15 amino acids. Germline CDR1 and CDR2: SGHVS and FNYEAQ. The chain's CDR3 is CASSLAAGGRETQYF. DNA for the CDR3: TGTGCCAGCAGCTTAGCAGCGGGAGGCCGAGAGACCCAGTACTTC.

The chain uses TRBV5-6 and TRBJ2-1; 8 bases match TRBD2. J gave up 6 bases and V 1 base, and 9 bases lay outside the gene matches. The CDR3 is made up of 16 amino acids. The germline CDR1 and CDR2 sequences are SGHDT and YYEEEE. The chain's CDR3 is CASSLPGLGYGNEQFF. As DNA, the CDR3 is TGTGCCAGCAGCTTGCCGGGACTAGGGTATGGCAATGAGCAGTTCTTC.

Only a few counts were recorded for this clonotype. V and J are TRBV7-2 and TRBJ1-2; tentatively, D is TRBD1 (5 bases). Trimming removed 4 bases at V and 7 bases at J, with 16 bases between. From germline, CDR1 is SGHTA and CDR2 FQGNSA. CDR3 length: 14 amino acids. The CDR3: CASSSAREGLGYTF. In DNA, the CDR3 is TGTGCCAGCAGCTCCGCCCGGGAGGGGCTTGGCTACACCTTC.

The chain employs TRBV6-1 and TRBJ1-5, with D maybe TRBD1 (6 bases). The CDR3 runs 14 residues. CDR1 is MNHNS and CDR2 is SASEGT in the germline V gene. Deletions cut 7 bases from V and 0 bases from J, with 10 bases between. The CDR3 protein is CASTGHHSNQPQHF. In DNA form, the CDR3 reads TGTGCCAGCACGGGACACCATAGCAATCAGCCCCAGCATTTT.

A few counts support this clonotype. The genes are TRBV11-2 and TRBJ2-4; tentative D call: TRBD1 (6 bases). Between the trimmed V and J ends, which lost 1 base and 6 bases, there was a span of 10 bases. Germline V lookup: CDR1 SGHAT, CDR2 FQNNGV. There are 14 residues in the CDR3. The CDR3 here is CASSLGLGGNIQYF. The CDR3 DNA reads TGTGCCAGCAGCTTAGGGTTAGGGGGAAACATTCAGTACTTC. Combining the CDR3 with reference TRBV11-2 and TRBJ2-4 gives the whole variable domain EAGVAQSPRYKIIEKRQSVAFWCNPISGHATLYWYQQILGQGPKLLIQFQNNGVVDDSQLPKDRFSAERLKGVDSTLKIQPAKLEDSAVYLCASSLGLGGNIQYFGAGTRLSVL.

The CDR3 sequence: CASSFSAGRAVNEQFF. DNA for the CDR3: TGCGCCAGCAGCTTTTCAGCTGGGAGGGCCGTAAATGAGCAGTTCTTC. The chain uses TRBV5-1 and TRBJ2-1; TRBD2 agrees at 7 bases. The trim removed 2 bases at V and 7 bases at J, leaving 12 bases unmatched. Germline CDR1 and CDR2: SGHRS and YFSETQ. The CDR3 is made up of 16 amino acids.

This clonotype showed up many times. This rearrangement joins TRBV20-1 to TRBJ2-7; TRBD2 is a possible D gene (6 bases). The V gene's germline CDR1 is DFQATT and CDR2 SNEGSKA (reference sequence). This CDR3 has 12 amino acids. V gave up 6 bases and J gave up 4 bases, with 13 bases separating them. In nucleotides, the CDR3 is TGCAGTGCGGGGGGAGTGATGTACGAGCAGTACTTC. Amino acid sequence: CSAGGVMYEQYF.

This clonotype was seen more than once but under ten times. This rearrangement joins TRBV29-1 to TRBJ2-3, with D possibly matching TRBD2 (6 bases). The CDR3 covers 14 residues. Per germline, CDR1 SQVTM and CDR2 ANQGSEA. V was trimmed by 2 bases and J by 4 bases, leaving 13 bases between them. CDR3 DNA: TGCAGCGTTGAAACAGGCGGGGAGGCAGATACGCAGTATTTT. As protein: CSVETGGEADTQYF.

This clonotype was recorded a few times. This chain joins TRBV5-1 and TRBJ2-5; TRBD2 aligns across 8 bases. This CDR3 is built from 14 residues. CDR1 and CDR2 from the germline V gene are SGHRS and YFSETQ. The V gene end was trimmed by 4 bases and the J gene end by 2 bases; junction bases not matched to a gene: 4. The CDR3 bases are TGCGCCAGCAGCAAACTAGCGGAACAAGAGACCCAGTACTTC. Translated: CASSKLAEQETQYF.

The chain employs TRBV6-1 and TRBJ1-2; D ambiguous. The length of the CDR3 is 14 residues. Germline CDR1 and CDR2: MNHNS and SASEGT. The V and J ends lost 5 bases and 6 bases respectively, with 16 bases between them. In nucleotides, the CDR3 is TGTGCCAGCAGTAAACTAGGACGGGGTAATGGCTACACCTTC. It is translated as CASSKLGRGNGYTF.

In its sample, this clonotype was seen many times. This chain links TRBV12-3 or TRBV12-4 with TRBJ2-7, with D hard to call. CDR3 length: 12 amino acids. Trimming pared 6 bases from V and 2 bases from J, leaving 8 bases between. The CDR3 DNA is TGTGCCAGCAGCCGCGACACCTACGAGCAGTACTTC. This translates into CASSRDTYEQYF.

The chain's CDR3 is CATSEASSYNEQFF. For the CDR3, the DNA is TGTGCCACCAGTGAGGCGAGCTCCTACAATGAGCAGTTCTTC. This chain links TRBV11-2 with TRBJ2-1, with D unresolved. Germline V lookup: CDR1 SGHAT, CDR2 FQNNGV. V was cut by 10 bases and J by 0 bases, with 13 bases left in between. The CDR3 is made up of 14 amino acids.

The table lists this clonotype with a few counts. CDR3 in DNA: TGCAGTGCTAGGAAGGGAGGAGATACGCAGTATTTT. This translates into CSARKGGDTQYF. The rearrangement joins TRBV20-1 to TRBJ2-3; a possible D gene is TRBD2 (6 bases). The length of the CDR3 is 12 residues. Germline CDR1 DFQATT, CDR2 SNEGSKA (reference sequence). The germline V and J ends were trimmed by 3 bases and 5 bases, with 9 bases remaining between them.

This clonotype was counted only a few times. V and J are TRBV7-2 and TRBJ2-2, with unresolved D. The V end lost 3 bases, the J end lost 6 bases, and 11 bases lay between the germline ends. The CDR3 sequence is 14 residues long. Germline CDR1 and CDR2: SGHTA and FQGNSA. In DNA, the CDR3 is TGTGCCAGCAGCTTGCAATTTGGGCCCGGGGAGCTGTTTTTT. Amino acid sequence: CASSLQFGPGELFF.

The V gene is TRBV28, the J gene TRBJ2-1; 9 bases align to TRBD2. J was trimmed by 0 bases and V by 5 bases; bases with no gene match: 23. Looked up from germline, CDR1 is MDHEN and CDR2 is SYDVKM. CDR3 size: 22 residues. CDR3 region: CASSPANGKGLVSGSSYNEQFF. CDR3 DNA: TGTGCCAGCAGTCCCGCCAATGGCAAGGGCCTGGTTAGCGGGAGCTCCTACAATGAGCAGTTCTTC.

This clonotype was observed at least ten times. V and J are TRBV11-2 and TRBJ1-3, with D unclear. The CDR3 loop spans 13 amino acids. Between the trimmed V and J ends, which lost 6 bases and 0 bases, there was a span of 6 bases. Germline V CDR1 and CDR2: SGHAT, FQNNGV. The CDR3 region is CASRESSGNTIYF. For the CDR3, the DNA is TGTGCCAGCAGAGAGAGCTCTGGAAACACCATATATTTT.